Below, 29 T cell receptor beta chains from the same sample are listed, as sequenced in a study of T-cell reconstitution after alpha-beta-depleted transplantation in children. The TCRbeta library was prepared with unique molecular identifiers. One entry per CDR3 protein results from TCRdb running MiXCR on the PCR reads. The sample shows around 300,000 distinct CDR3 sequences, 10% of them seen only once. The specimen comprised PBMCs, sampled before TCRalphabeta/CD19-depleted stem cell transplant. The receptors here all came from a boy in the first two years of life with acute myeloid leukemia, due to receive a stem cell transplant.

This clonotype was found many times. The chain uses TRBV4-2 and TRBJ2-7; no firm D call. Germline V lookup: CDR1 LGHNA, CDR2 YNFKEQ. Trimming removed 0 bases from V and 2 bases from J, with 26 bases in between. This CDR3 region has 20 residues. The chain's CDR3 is CASSQESPPVFGFPTYEQYF. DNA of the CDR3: TGTGCCAGCAGCCAAGAGAGTCCCCCTGTTTTCGGGTTTCCGACCTACGAGCAGTACTTC.

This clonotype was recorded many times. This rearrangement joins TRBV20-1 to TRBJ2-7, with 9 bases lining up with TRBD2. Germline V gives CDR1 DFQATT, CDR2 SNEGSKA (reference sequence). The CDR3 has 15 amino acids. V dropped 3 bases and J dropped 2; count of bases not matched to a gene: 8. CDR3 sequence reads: CSASGGSGSAYEQYF. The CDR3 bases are TGCAGTGCTAGTGGGGGTAGCGGGAGTGCCTACGAGCAGTACTTC.

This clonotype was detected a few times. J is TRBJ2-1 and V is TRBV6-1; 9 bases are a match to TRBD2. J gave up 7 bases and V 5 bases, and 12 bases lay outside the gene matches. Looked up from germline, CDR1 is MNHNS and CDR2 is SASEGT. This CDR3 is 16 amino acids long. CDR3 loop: CASSPFASGIHNEQFF. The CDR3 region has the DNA TGTGCCAGCAGTCCCTTCGCTAGCGGGATTCATAATGAGCAGTTCTTC.

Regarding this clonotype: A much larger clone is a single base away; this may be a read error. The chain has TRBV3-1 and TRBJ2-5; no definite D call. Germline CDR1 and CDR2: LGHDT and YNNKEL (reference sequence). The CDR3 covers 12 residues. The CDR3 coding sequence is TGTCCCAGCAGCCAAGTCGCGGAGACCCAGTACTTC. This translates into CPSSQVAETQYF.

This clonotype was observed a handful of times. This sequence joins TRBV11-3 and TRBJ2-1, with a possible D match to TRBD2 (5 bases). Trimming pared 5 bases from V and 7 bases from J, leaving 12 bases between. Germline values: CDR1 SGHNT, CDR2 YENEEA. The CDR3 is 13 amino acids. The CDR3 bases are TGTGCCAGCAGCCCCTTTCGGGGTAATGAGCAGTTCTTC. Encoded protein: CASSPFRGNEQFF.

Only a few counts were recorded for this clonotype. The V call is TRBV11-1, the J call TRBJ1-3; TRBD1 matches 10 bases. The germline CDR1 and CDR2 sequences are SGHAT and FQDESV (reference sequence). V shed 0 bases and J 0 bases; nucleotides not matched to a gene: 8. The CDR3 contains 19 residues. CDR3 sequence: CASSLAGTGVPLSGNTIYF. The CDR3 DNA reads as TGTGCCAGCAGCTTAGCTGGGACAGGGGTCCCCCTCTCTGGAAACACCATATATTTT.

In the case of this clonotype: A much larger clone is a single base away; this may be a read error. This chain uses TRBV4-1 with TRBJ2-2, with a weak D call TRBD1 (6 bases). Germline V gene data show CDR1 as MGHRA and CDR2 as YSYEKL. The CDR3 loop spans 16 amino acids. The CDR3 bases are TGCCCCAGCAGCCGCCAGGGGCTACCGAACACCGGGGAGCTGTTTTTT. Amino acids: CPSSRQGLPNTGELFF.

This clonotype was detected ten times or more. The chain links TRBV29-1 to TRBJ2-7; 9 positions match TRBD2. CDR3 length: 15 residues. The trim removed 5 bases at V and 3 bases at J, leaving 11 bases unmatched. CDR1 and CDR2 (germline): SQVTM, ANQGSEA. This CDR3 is CSVLPTSGDFYEQYF. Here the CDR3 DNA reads TGCAGCGTTCTCCCGACTAGCGGAGACTTCTACGAGCAGTACTTC.

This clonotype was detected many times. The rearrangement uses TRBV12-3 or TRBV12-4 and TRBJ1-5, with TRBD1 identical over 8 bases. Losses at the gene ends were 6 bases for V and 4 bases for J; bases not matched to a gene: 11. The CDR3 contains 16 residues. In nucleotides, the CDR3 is TGTGCCAGCAGCCCCACTGGACAGGGATGGAATCAGCCCCAGCATTTT. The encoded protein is CASSPTGQGWNQPQHF.

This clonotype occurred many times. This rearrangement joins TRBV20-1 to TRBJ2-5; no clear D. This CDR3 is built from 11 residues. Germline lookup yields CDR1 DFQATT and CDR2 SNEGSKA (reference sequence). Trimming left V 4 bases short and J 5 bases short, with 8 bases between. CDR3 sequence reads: CSAKTRETQYF. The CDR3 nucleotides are TGCAGTGCTAAGACGAGGGAGACCCAGTACTTC.

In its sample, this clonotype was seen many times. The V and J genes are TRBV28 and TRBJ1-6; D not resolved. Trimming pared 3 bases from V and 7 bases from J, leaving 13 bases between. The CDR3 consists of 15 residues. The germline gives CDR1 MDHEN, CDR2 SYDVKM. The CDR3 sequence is CASSLAFPINSPLHF. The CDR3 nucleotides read TGTGCCAGCAGTTTGGCCTTTCCTATCAATTCACCCCTCCACTTT.

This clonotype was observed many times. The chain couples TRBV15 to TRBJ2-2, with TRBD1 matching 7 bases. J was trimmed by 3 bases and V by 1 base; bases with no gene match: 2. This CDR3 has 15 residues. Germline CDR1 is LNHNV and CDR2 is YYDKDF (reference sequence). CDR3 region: CATSRGDSHTGELFF. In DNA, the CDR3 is TGTGCCACCAGCAGAGGGGACAGTCACACCGGGGAGCTGTTTTTT.

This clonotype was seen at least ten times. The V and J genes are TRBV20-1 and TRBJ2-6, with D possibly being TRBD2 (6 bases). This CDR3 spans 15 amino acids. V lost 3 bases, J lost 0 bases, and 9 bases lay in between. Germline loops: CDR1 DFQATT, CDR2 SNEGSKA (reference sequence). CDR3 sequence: CSASGEDSGANVLTF. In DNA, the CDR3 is TGCAGTGCTAGCGGGGAGGACTCTGGGGCCAACGTCCTGACTTTC.

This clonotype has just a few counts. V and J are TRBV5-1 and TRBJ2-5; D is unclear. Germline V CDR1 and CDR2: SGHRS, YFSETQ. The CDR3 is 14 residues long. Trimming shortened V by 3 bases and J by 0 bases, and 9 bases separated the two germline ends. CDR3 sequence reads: CASSSGRYQETQYF. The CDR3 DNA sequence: TGCGCCAGCAGCTCAGGACGCTACCAAGAGACCCAGTACTTC.

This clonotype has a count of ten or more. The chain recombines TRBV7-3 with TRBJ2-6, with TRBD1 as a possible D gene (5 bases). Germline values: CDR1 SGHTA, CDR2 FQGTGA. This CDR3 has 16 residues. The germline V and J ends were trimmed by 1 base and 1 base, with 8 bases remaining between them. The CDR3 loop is CASSLRAGSGANVLTF. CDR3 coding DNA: TGTGCCAGCAGCTTAAGGGCAGGGTCTGGGGCCAACGTCCTGACTTTC. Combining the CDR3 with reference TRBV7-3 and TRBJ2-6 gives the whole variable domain GAGVSQTPSNKVTEKGKYVELRCDPISGHTALYWYRQSLGQGPEFLIYFQGTGAADDSGLPNDRFFAVRPEGSVSTLKIQRTERGDSAVYLCASSLRAGSGANVLTFGAGSRLTVL.

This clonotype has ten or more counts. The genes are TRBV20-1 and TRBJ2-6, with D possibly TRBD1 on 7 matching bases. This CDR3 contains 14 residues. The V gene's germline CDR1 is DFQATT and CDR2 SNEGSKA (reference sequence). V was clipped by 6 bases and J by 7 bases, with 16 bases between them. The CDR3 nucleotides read TGCAGTGCGGAAGGACAGGAGGGCGCCAACGTCCTGACTTTC. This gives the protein CSAEGQEGANVLTF.

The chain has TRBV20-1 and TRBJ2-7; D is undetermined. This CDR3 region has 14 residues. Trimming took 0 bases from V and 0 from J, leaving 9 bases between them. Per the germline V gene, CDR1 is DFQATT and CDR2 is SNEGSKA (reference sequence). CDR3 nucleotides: TGCAGTGCTAGAGAAGTACTCAGCTCCTACGAGCAGTACTTC. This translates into CSAREVLSSYEQYF.

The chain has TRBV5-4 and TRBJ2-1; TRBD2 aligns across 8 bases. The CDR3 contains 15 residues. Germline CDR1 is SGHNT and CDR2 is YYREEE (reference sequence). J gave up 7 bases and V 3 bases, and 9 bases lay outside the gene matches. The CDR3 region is CASSWPGLGRNEQFF. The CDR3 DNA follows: TGTGCCAGCAGCTGGCCGGGACTAGGGAGGAATGAGCAGTTCTTC.

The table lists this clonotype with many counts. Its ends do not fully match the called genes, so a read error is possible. DNA for the CDR3: TGTTCCACCAGCAGAGGAAGGGGGGGGGAGTACAATGAGCAGTTCTTC. Translating gives CSTSRGRGGEYNEQFF. The V and J genes are TRBV15 and TRBJ2-1, with D possibly being TRBD2 (7 bases). Germline V gene lookup returns CDR1 LNHNV and CDR2 YYDKDF (reference sequence). The CDR3 has 16 amino acids.

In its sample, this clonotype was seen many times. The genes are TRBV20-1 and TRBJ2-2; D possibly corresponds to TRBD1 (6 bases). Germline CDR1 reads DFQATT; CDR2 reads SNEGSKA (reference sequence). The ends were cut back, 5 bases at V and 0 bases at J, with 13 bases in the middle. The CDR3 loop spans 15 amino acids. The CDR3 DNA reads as TGCAGTGCTGATATGACAGGCCCGAACACCGGGGAGCTGTTTTTT. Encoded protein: CSADMTGPNTGELFF.

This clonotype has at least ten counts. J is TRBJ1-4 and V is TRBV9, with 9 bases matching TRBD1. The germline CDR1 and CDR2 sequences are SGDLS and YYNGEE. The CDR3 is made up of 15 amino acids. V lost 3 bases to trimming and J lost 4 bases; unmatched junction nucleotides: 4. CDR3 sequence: CASSATGGINEKLFF. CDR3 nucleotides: TGTGCCAGCAGCGCCACAGGGGGCATTAATGAAAAACTGTTTTTT.

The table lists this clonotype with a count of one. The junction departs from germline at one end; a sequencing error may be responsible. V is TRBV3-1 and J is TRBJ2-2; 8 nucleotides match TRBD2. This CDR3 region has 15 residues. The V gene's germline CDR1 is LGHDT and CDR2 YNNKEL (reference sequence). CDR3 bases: TGTGCCAGCACCCAATTTAGCGGGGCCACCGGGGAGCTGTTTTTT. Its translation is CASTQFSGATGELFF.

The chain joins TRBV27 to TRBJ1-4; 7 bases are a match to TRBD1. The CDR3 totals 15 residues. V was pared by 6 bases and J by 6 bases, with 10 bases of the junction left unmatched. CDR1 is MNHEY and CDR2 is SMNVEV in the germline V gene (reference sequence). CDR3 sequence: CASSSPRDSYEKLFF. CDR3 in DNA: TGTGCCAGCAGCTCACCCCGGGACAGTTATGAAAAACTGTTTTTT.

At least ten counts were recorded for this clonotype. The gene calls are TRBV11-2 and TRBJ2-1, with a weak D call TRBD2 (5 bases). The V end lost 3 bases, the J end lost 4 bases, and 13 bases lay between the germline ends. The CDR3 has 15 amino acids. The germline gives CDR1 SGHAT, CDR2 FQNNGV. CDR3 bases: TGTGCCAGCAGCTTCGACTACCAAGGGTACAATGAGCAGTTCTTC. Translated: CASSFDYQGYNEQFF.

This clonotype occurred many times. The CDR3 nucleotides read TGTGCCAGCAGCGCGATTCGGAGCGGGATCTACAATGAGCAGTTCTTC. Its translation: CASSAIRSGIYNEQFF. The chain has TRBV9 and TRBJ2-1; 7 bases align to TRBD2. The CDR3 is made up of 16 amino acids. The ends lost 3 bases at V and 3 bases at J; junction bases unmatched: 9. Germline V gives CDR1 SGDLS, CDR2 YYNGEE.

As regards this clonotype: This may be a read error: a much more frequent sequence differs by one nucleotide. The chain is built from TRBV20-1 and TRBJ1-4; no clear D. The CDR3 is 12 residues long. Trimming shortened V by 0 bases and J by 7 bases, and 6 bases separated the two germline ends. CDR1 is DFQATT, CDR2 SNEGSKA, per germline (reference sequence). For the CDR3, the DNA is TGCAGTGCTAGAGATCACGGTGAAAAACTGTTTTTT. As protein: CSARDHGEKLFF.

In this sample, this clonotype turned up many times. The CDR3 sequence: CASSPRWVIGYNEQFF. The CDR3 DNA reads as TGTGCCAGCAGCCCGCGATGGGTTATAGGGTACAATGAGCAGTTCTTC. V is TRBV7-6 and J is TRBJ2-1; D gene uncertain. V shed 5 bases and J shed 4 bases, with 18 bases lying between them. Per germline, CDR1 SGHVS and CDR2 FNYEAQ. CDR3 length: 16 amino acids. The whole variable domain, filled in from reference TRBV7-6 and TRBJ2-1, reads GAGVSQSPRYKVTKRGQDVALRCDPISGHVSLYWYRQALGQGPEFLTYFNYEAQQDKSGLPNDRFSAERPEGSISTLTIQRTEQRDSAMYRCASSPRWVIGYNEQFFGPGTRLTVL.

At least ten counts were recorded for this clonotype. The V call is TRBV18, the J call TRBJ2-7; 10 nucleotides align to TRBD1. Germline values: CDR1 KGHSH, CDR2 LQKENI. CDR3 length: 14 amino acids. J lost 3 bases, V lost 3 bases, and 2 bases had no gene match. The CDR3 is CASSPRDRGYEQYF. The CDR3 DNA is TGTGCCAGCTCACCCAGGGACAGGGGCTACGAGCAGTACTTC.

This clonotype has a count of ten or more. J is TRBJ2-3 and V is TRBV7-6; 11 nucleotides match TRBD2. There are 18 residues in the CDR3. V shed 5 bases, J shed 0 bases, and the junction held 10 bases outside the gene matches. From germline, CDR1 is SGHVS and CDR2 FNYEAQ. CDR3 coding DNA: TGTGCCAGCAGCCTCGGACTAGCGGGCCGAATTAGCACAGATACGCAGTATTTT. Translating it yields CASSLGLAGRISTDTQYF.